This T cell receptor beta chain was observed in a study of T cell changes during pregnancy in multiple sclerosis (dated by TCRdb to about 2019). For the study in its entirety: The study looked at changes in the T cell repertoire across pregnancy in women with multiple sclerosis.

To note about this clone: It has no known antigen specificity. Base-call qualities are not available, and no considerably larger clone is one nucleotide away.

The cysteine opens and the phenylalanine closes a CDR3 of 14 amino acids. Left in the record is the CDR3 DNA by itself, 42 bases read in frame from the first base. The V end gives up 5 bases and the J end 5 bases, leaving 8 bases in the junction not matched to a gene. From the germline V gene (reference sequence), CDR1 is MNHEY and CDR2 is SMNVEV. The library was built by means of the immunoSEQ multiplex PCR assay. In its TCRdb copy, this immuneACCESS table keeps in-frame sequences only and misses some clones. Where compared with another copy, unresolved V genes explain less than half of these, and the others have no known cause. The sample profile shows roughly 50,000 clones; 75% to 90% of them were found once. The ten largest account for around 7.9% of the sample.

Recombination connected TRBV27 to TRBJ2-5, and TRBD2 aligns with 7 junction nucleotides. This sequence was found in a female donor with multiple sclerosis, enrolled in a pregnancy study. Sequences were derived from CD8+ T cells from peripheral blood mononuclear cells, sampled in the second trimester of pregnancy. The nucleotide sequence is TGTGCCAGCAGTGAGCGGGGACCCGGGGAGACCCAGTACTTC. Its translation is CASSERGPGETQYF.